Reported below is one T cell receptor beta chain. This clone was counted only a few times. The antigen it binds to is not known. This receptor came from a mouse, so its gene names and germline sequences are mouse ones too. The DNA ends 4 residues before the CDR3 does, and the rest of the CDR3 is filled in from the germline J gene. The data were obtained in a study of CD8+ T cells in alopecia areata (dated by TCRdb to 2016 to 2019). About the study as a whole: Skin from C3H/HeJ donors with spontaneous alopecia (about 6-12 months old) was grafted onto female C3H/HeJ recipients aged 7-10 weeks. RNA was extracted with the PAXgene miRNA kit for fixed scalp, the miRNeasy kit for PBMCs, and the RNeasy kit for mouse skin. immunoSEQ multiplex PCR using 35 Vbeta forward primers and 13 Jbeta reverse primers was used to amplify TCRbeta CDR3 regions. Scalp clonality was compared across normal scalp (n=4), patchy alopecia areata scalp (n=8), and alopecia totalis/universalis scalp (n=8). To study T cell clonal expansion in alopecia areata, the researchers applied high-throughput TCRbeta sequencing to both the C3H/HeJ mouse model and human patients. On the human side, TCRbeta sequencing was run on scalp tissue and on sorted CD4+ and CD8+ peripheral blood T cells from healthy controls and from alopecia areata patients with either patchy or totalis/universalis disease.

To prepare the library, the immunoSEQ multiplex PCR assay was applied. RNA was extracted from all samples and reverse transcribed into cDNA, which served as template for TCR sequencing. SuperScript III was used for first-strand cDNA synthesis, primed with a 2:1 mix of oligo-dT and random hexamers. A synthetic immune receptor repertoire was used to assess amplification bias, and residual bias was removed computationally. Libraries were sequenced on Illumina HiSeq with 60 bp reads covering the CDR3, read from J toward V. As for the original processing: Raw reads were preprocessed for error removal, and CDR3 was defined according to IMGT conventions as running from the conserved cysteine to phenylalanine. To get clonality, Shannon entropy was normalized by log2 of the number of productive unique TCRs and the result was subtracted from 1. CD4 or CD8 identity of scalp clones was inferred by cross-referencing scalp TCRbeta sequences with sorted blood CD4 and CD8 repertoires. TCRdb took this table from immuneACCESS and kept in-frame rearrangements with V and J called. Such tables lack part of the clones; where checked against another copy, unresolved V genes explain under half of the gap, and the rest is unexplained. V, J and clone size are taken as reported in that table, and D and trimming were inferred from the DNA itself. In this sample the table shows 270,000 or so clones, and no singletons are among them. The ten largest clones add up to approximately 1.2% of the sample.

General conclusions and limits of the study: Higher clonality and more expanded CD8+ clones were observed in lesional scalp than in normal scalp, particularly in alopecia totalis/universalis, a finding suggestive of antigenic drive. TCR sequences shared between patients were less clear than in mice, possibly partly because of HLA diversity in the patient population. Unlike mouse skin, where gammadelta T cells dominate, normal human skin contains resident alphabeta T cells that get sequenced too, which complicates analysis of the scalp TCR repertoire.

Cells from mouse cutaneous lymph nodes were pooled, stained for CD4, CD8alpha, NKG2D, NKG2ACE and other markers, and then sorted on a BD Influx. Reading the germline V gene gives CDR1 NSHNY and CDR2 SYGAGN. The germline V end is reduced by 2 bases and the J end by 4 bases; junction bases left unmatched: 6. CDR3 length: 15 amino acids, cysteine to phenylalanine. Sequencing covers 33 bases of the CDR3, shown here with the frame starting at base 1. The sequenced material came from CD4+ T cells sorted from a lymph node. This TCR was sampled from a C3H/HeJ mouse with alopecia areata. These mice carry the MHC haplotype H2-k. The rearrangement combines TRBV13-1 with TRBJ2-1; 7 bases in the junction line up with TRBD1. The CDR3 in this case is CASSEPGTAYAEQFF. The covered CDR3 bases are TGTGCCAGCAGTGAGCCCGGGACAGCATATGCT.